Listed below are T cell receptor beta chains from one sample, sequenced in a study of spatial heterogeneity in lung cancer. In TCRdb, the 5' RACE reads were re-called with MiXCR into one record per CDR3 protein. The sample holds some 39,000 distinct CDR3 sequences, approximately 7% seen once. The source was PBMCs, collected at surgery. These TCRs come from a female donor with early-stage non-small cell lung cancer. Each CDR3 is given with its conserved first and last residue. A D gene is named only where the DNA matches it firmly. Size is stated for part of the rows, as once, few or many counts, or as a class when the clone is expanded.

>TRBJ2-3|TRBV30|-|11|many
TGTGCCTGGGATAGCGGAGATACGCAGTATTTT
CAWDSGDTQYF
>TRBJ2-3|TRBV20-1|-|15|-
TGCAGTGCTGGAGGGGTCGGGACCATCACAGATACGCAGTATTTT
CSAGGVGTITDTQYF
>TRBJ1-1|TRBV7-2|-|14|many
TGTGCCAGCAGCTTAAGGGGCACGAACACTGAAGCTTTCTTT
CASSLRGTNTEAFF
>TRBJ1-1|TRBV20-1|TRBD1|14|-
TGCAGTGCACCCGACAGGGAAAAGGGCACTGAAGCTTTCTTT
CSAPDREKGTEAFF
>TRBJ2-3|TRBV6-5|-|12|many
TGTGCCAGCAGTAGGAGAAAAGATACGCAGTATTTT
CASSRRKDTQYF
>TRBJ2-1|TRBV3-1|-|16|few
TGTGCCAGCAGCCAAGAATGGCAGGGCTTAGGCAATGAGCAGTTCTTC
CASSQEWQGLGNEQFF
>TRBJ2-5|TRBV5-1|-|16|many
TGCGCCAGCAGCTTGATGACAGGAGCCACTGAAGAGACCCAGTACTTC
CASSLMTGATEETQYF
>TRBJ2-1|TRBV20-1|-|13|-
TGCAGTGCTAGAGTGGGAGCCATCTATGAGCAGTTCTTC
CSARVGAIYEQFF
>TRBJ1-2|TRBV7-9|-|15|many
TGTGCCAGCAGCTCCCTTCAAGTGGAGGTCTATGGCTACACCTTC
CASSSLQVEVYGYTF
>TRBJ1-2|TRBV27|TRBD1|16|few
TGTGCCAGCAGTTTATATGGGACAGGGACCAACTATGGCTACACCTTC
CASSLYGTGTNYGYTF
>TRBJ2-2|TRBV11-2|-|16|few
TGTGCCAGCAGACCTTTAACCAGGGTGAACACCGGGGAGCTGTTTTTT
CASRPLTRVNTGELFF